Following are 6 T cell receptor beta chains from one sample sequenced in a study of T cell responses to AZD1222 COVID-19 vaccine. Some clones are missing from TCRdb's copy, which holds only in-frame ones; the method was immunoSEQ multiplex PCR. The sample records roughly 120,000 clones, roughly nine tenths being singletons. The material was peripheral blood, obtained on day 0 of AZD1222 vaccination. The receptors were sampled from an adult in good health.

A remark on this clone: One end of the junction fails to match germline, which may point to a read error. The chain is built from TRBV7-2 and TRBJ2-2; 10 bases fit TRBD2. Germline CDR1 SGHTA, CDR2 FQGNSA. This CDR3 contains 15 residues. CDR3 bases: TGTGCCAGCAGATTAGCGGGAGGCCCCACCGGGGAGCTGTTTTTT. Amino acid sequence: CASRLAGGPTGELFF.

CDR3 nucleotide sequence: TGCGCCAGCAGCTTCTCCGGACATGAAGCTTTCTTT. It specifies CASSFSGHEAFF. This chain joins TRBV5-1 and TRBJ1-1, with a weak D call TRBD1 (5 bases). Germline CDR1 reads SGHRS; CDR2 reads YFSETQ. Trimming removed 2 bases at V and 7 bases at J, with 9 bases between. This CDR3 is 12 amino acids long.

The gene calls are TRBV9 and TRBJ1-2; D might be TRBD1 (5 bases). V was cut by 3 bases and J by 2 bases, with 8 bases left in between. This CDR3 region has 13 residues. Germline V lookup: CDR1 SGDLS, CDR2 YYNGEE. CDR3 loop: CASSAQENYGYTF. The DNA for the CDR3 is TGTGCCAGCAGCGCACAGGAGAACTATGGCTACACCTTC.

V gene TRBV9 combines with J gene TRBJ1-2; D not certain. Trimming left V 3 bases short and J 7 bases short, with 4 bases between. Per germline, CDR1 SGDLS and CDR2 YYNGEE. This CDR3 comprises 10 residues. The CDR3 reads CASSGRGYTF. The CDR3 DNA sequence: TGTGCCAGCAGCGGACGTGGCTACACCTTC.

This clone was seen only once. V gene TRBV6-5 combines with J gene TRBJ1-1; weak D call: TRBD1 (6 bases). CDR3 length: 14 residues. Germline CDR1 is MNHEY and CDR2 is SVGAGI. Trimming stripped 4 bases from V and 7 bases from J, with 16 bases between. CDR3 residues: CASSFLQGRFEAFF. CDR3 DNA: TGTGCCAGCAGTTTCCTACAGGGTCGGTTTGAAGCTTTCTTT.

The chain carries TRBV7-2 and TRBJ2-7; D is uncertain. CDR3 length: 15 residues. V was cut by 2 bases and J by 0 bases, with 11 bases left in between. CDR1 is SGHTA, CDR2 FQGNSA, per germline. The CDR3 nucleotides read TGTGCCAGCAGCTTATCGGTTGGCAGCTCCTACGAGCAGTACTTC. Translating gives CASSLSVGSSYEQYF.